This T cell receptor (beta chain) was sequenced in a study of blood T cell repertoires in COVID-19. Study in general: PBMCs, B-cell-depleted T cells, or T cells were the source of the cDNA or gDNA that made up the material.

The CDR3 is 13 residues long. The V end was cut by 8 bases, the J end by 0 bases, with 8 bases between. Per the original data handling: Reference gene primer amplification gave estimated nucleated cell counts. Only in-frame clones appear in the TCRdb table, and some are missing; sequencing was by immunoSEQ multiplex PCR. V, J and clone size reflect that table, while D and trimming were determined from the DNA. The sample records roughly 200,000 clones, 84% being singletons. This clone showed up just once. The source material was peripheral blood. The gene calls are TRBV12-3 or TRBV12-4 and TRBJ1-5; TRBD1 is a possible D gene (5 bases). This TCR came from a woman aged 80 or over with COVID-19, enrolled during active disease. Here the CDR3 DNA reads TGTGCCAGCCGGGGGTCTAGCAATCAGCCCCAGCATTTT. Amino acids: CASRGSSNQPQHF.